These T cell receptor beta chains were read from a single sample in a study of PD-1 blockade in classical Hodgkin lymphoma. The data were produced by immunoSEQ multiplex PCR, yet TCRdb's version contains in-frame clones alone and is incomplete. The table lists around 10,000 clones, more than 75% of them singletons. Source: peripheral blood mononuclear cells (PBMCs), taken before the second cycle of nivolumab. These receptors were obtained from a human donor with classical Hodgkin lymphoma. CDR3s include the opening cysteine and the closing phenylalanine or tryptophan. A D gene is named only where the DNA matches it firmly. Rows give clone size only sometimes, using once, few, many, or a class for an expanded clone.

size: -
V: TRBV9
J: TRBJ2-7
D: TRBD2
CDR3: CASSVVPAGGEQYF
DNA: TGTGCCAGCAGCGTAGTACCAGCGGGAGGTGAGCAGTACTTC

size: few
V: TRBV2
J: TRBJ1-1
D: -
CDR3: CASGREMNTEAFF
DNA: TGTGCCAGCGGCAGGGAAATGAACACTGAAGCTTTCTTT

size: -
V: TRBV6-1
J: TRBJ2-7
D: TRBD2
CDR3: CASSERGLGSYEQYF
DNA: TGTGCCAGCAGTGAAAGGGGACTAGGATCCTACGAGCAGTACTTC

size: -
V: TRBV4-1
J: TRBJ1-1
D: -
CDR3: CASSQGGTNTEAFF
DNA: TGCGCCAGCAGCCAAGGGGGAACGAACACTGAAGCTTTCTTT

size: -
V: TRBV5-1
J: TRBJ2-7
D: -
CDR3: CASSLEGAYEQYF
DNA: TGCGCCAGCAGCTTGGAAGGGGCGTACGAGCAGTACTTC

size: -
V: TRBV11-2
J: TRBJ2-1
D: TRBD2
CDR3: CASSLASGTSGRGNEQFF
DNA: TGTGCCAGCAGCTTAGCCTCCGGGACTAGCGGGAGGGGCAATGAGCAGTTCTTC

size: -
V: TRBV7-3
J: TRBJ2-7
D: -
CDR3: CASSFPPSYEQYF
DNA: TGTGCCAGCAGCTTCCCCCCGTCCTACGAGCAGTACTTC

size: few
V: TRBV19
J: TRBJ1-1
D: -
CDR3: CASTSEGVVAFF
DNA: TGTGCCAGTACCTCCGAGGGGGTTGTAGCTTTCTTT

size: -
V: TRBV10-2
J: TRBJ1-1
D: -
CDR3: CASIDRTLNTEAFF
DNA: TGCGCCAGCATAGACAGGACTTTGAACACTGAAGCTTTCTTT

size: -
V: TRBV2
J: TRBJ2-1
D: -
CDR3: CASSEDYPKYNEQFF
DNA: TGTGCCAGCAGCGAGGACTACCCTAAATACAATGAGCAGTTCTTC

size: -
V: TRBV27
J: TRBJ2-7
D: TRBD1
CDR3: CASSLRQGYEQYF
DNA: TGTGCCAGCAGTTTGAGACAGGGCTACGAGCAGTACTTC

size: -
V: TRBV12-1
J: TRBJ1-6
D: -
CDR3: CASSFVVRPKDSPLHF
DNA: TGTGCCAGCAGCTTTGTGGTCCGACCCAAAGATTCACCCCTCCACTTT

size: -
V: TRBV10-3
J: TRBJ2-1
D: -
CDR3: CAISDQRSSYNEQFF
DNA: TGTGCCATCAGTGACCAGCGGAGCTCCTACAATGAGCAGTTCTTC

size: -
V: TRBV9
J: TRBJ1-1
D: -
CDR3: CASSVATVGDTEAFF
DNA: TGTGCCAGCAGCGTGGCAACGGTGGGGGACACTGAAGCTTTCTTT

size: -
V: TRBV28
J: TRBJ2-4
D: -
CDR3: CASSPGTIQYF
DNA: TGTGCCAGCAGTCCCGGGACAATTCAGTACTTC

size: -
V: TRBV9
J: TRBJ1-5
D: -
CDR3: CASSLTGGEGQPQHF
DNA: TGTGCCAGCAGCCTCACCGGGGGAGAGGGTCAGCCCCAGCATTTT

size: -
V: TRBV5-4
J: TRBJ1-2
D: -
CDR3: CASSPNLGGYGYTF
DNA: TGTGCCAGCAGCCCCAACTTGGGTGGCTATGGCTACACCTTC